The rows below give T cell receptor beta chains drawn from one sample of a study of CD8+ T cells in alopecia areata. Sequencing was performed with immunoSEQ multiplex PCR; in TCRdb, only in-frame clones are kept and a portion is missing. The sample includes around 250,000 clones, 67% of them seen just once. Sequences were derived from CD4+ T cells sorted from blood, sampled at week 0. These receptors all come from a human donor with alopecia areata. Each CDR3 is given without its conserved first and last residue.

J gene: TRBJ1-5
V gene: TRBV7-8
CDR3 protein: ASSTGQGYNQPQH

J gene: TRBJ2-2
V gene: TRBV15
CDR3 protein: ATSSKRGRNTGELF

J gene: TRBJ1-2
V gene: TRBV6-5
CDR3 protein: ASSYSRQYGYT

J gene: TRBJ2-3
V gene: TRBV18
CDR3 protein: ASSPRSGADTQY

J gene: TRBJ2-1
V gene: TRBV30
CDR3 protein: AWSERAEQF

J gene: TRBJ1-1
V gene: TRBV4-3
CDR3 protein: ASSRLTGETEAF

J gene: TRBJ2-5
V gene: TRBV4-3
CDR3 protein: ASSQDQRGVETQY

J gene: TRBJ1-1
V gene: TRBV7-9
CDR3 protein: ASSRPDRGNTEAF

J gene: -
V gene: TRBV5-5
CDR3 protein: ASSLRQGSYEQY

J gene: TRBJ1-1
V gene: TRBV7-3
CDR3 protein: ASSRGQNTEAF

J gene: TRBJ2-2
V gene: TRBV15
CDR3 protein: ATSRSHGGANTGELF

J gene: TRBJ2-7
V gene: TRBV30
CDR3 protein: AWSVRPTDSYEQY

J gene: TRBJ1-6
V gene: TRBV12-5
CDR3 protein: ASGLGDSPLH

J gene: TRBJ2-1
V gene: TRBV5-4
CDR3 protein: ASSVRTSGGAYNEQF

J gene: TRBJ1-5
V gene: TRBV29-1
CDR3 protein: SVGDRVNQPQH

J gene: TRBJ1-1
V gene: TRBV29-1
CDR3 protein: SAMGHNTEAF

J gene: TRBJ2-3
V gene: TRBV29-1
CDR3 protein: SVAITSTDTQY

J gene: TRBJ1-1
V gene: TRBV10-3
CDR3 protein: AIRGLRTEAF

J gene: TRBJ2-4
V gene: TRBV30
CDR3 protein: AWSVPLAKNIQY

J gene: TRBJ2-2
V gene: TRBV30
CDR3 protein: AGLTGSNTGELF

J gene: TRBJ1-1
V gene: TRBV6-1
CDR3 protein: ASRVSRNTEAF

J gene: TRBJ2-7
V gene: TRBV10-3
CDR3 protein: AISQTYEQY

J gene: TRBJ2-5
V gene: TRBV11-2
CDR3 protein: ASSLAGESQETQY

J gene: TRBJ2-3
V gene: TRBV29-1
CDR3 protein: SVGPQGADTQY

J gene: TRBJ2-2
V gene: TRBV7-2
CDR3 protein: ASSLEAGELF

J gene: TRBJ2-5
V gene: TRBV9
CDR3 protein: ASSAPGTSGAETQY

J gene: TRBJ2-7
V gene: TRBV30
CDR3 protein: ALELGQGAYEQY

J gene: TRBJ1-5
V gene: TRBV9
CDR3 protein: ASSVGGYSNQPQH

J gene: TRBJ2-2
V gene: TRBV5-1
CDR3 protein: ASSLIEGTGELF

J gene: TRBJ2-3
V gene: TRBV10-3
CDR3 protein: AISDRGDTDTQY

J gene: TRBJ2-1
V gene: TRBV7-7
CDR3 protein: ASSPLSYNEQF

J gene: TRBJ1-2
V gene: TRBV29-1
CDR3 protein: SVTGQYYGYT